Listed here is a single T cell receptor beta chain. This clone was found once. The antigen it binds to is not known. Per-base quality was not reported, and no clone a single base away is much larger than it. The data were obtained in a study of early stage breast cancer tumors (dated by TCRdb to 2016 to 2017). Regarding the complete study: Of the 16 invasive breast tumors, about a dozen were found to be estrogen receptor-positive, progesterone receptor-positive and HER2-negative. About 70% of the 12 ER+/PR+/HER2- tumors were invasive ductal carcinomas, while the other four were invasive lobular carcinomas. On average, each sample got approximately 10-fold read coverage. A total of 2.5 million to 3 million templates, representing about 1.1 million unique clonotypes, were detected across all samples. The study at large found these results: Compared with adjacent normal breast tissue, tumors had roughly 2.5-fold higher T cell density and higher clonality. Chain pairing and functional markers such as CD4, CD8 and FOXP3 were missed by bulk genomic DNA sequencing of unsorted cells. Enriched TCRB sequences shared across patients were mostly commonly generated sequences, unlikely to play an important role in the tumor microenvironment. Because the cohort was small, analysis by tumor subtype was not possible. Repertoires from blood and normal breast were more alike than repertoires from blood and tumor, and in about 85% of the 16 patients, comparing each tissue with blood separated tumor from normal.

Each sample was amplified in two independent genomic DNA replicates, using about 0.45 ug for blood and approximately 1.6 ug for tumor or normal breast. Following the manufacturer's instructions, the ImmunoSeq Intro kit was used to carry out TCRB sequencing on genomic DNA. For absolute quantification, the roughly 30-cycle multiplex PCR included proprietary primers along with spike-in control sequences. Single-end 150-bp reads were used to sequence an 87-bp fragment spanning the CDR3 and the flanking V and J genes. Each lane of an Illumina MiSeq using version 3.0 chemistry carried seven multiplexed samples, with two replicates per sample. The original methods were these. Raw data were processed with the vendor's proprietary pipeline, and both replicates were merged into a single result per sample. To define clonotypes, the study grouped productive rearrangements that shared the V-gene family, CDR3 amino acid sequence and J-gene segment. Clonality was calculated as 1 minus the normalized Shannon entropy (Pielou evenness) of TCRB abundances. To estimate T cell density, the total number of templates was divided by the input cell count, which was inferred from how much DNA went in. Recon with default parameters was used to estimate total repertoire diversity and clonality. A clonotype was considered tumor-enriched if its abundance in tumor exceeded 0.1% and was at least 32-fold higher than its abundance in normal breast. TCRdb took this table from immuneACCESS and kept in-frame rearrangements with V and J called. Such tables lack part of the clones; where checked against another copy, unresolved V genes explain under half of the gap, and the rest is unexplained. V, J and clone size derive from that table, while D and trimming were established from the DNA sequence. For this sample the table gives more than 65,000 clones, of which 65% to 85% were detected only once. The leading ten clones occupy approximately 4.8% of the sample.

The study profiled bulk TCR beta-chain repertoires in matched peripheral blood, tumor and adjacent normal breast tissue taken from some 17 patients with early-stage breast cancer. Before surgery, whole blood (roughly 4.5-10 mL) was collected into EDTA tubes and processed within 2 hours. Peripheral blood mononuclear cells were isolated by Ficoll-Paque centrifugation in SepMate-50 tubes. For storage in liquid nitrogen, PBMCs were cryopreserved as aliquots of 2 to 4 million cells in around 90% FBS with about 10% DMSO. The Qiagen AllPrep DNA/RNA Mini kit was used for genomic DNA extraction. For CDR1 and CDR2, the germline V gene lists MNHEY and SVGAGI. V was cut back by 2 bases and J by 2 bases, leaving a gap of 9 bases between them. The CDR3 has 14 amino acids, counting the end cysteine and phenylalanine. Left in the record is the CDR3 DNA by itself, 42 bases read in frame from the first base.

Source material: blood. This chain is built from TRBV6-5 and TRBJ2-5; the D gene is perhaps TRBD1, on 6 matching bases. The sequence came from a person aged 40 to 50 with breast cancer. The CDR3 protein: CASSYGGQQETQYF. The bases are TGTGCCAGCAGTTACGGAGGACAGCAAGAGACCCAGTACTTC.